These 13 T cell receptor beta chains originate from one sample sequenced in a study of CD8+ T cells in alopecia areata. Sequencing used cDNA as its template, made by extracting RNA and reverse transcribing it. Sequencing was performed with immunoSEQ multiplex PCR; in TCRdb, only in-frame clones are kept and a portion is missing. Here the sample spans about 30,000 clones, approximately 60% being singletons. The sample comprised NKG2D-high CD8+ T cells sorted from blood. The receptors originated from a human donor with alopecia areata.

This chain joins TRBV27 and TRBJ2-3, with D possibly called TRBD1 or TRBD2 (5 bases each). Germline loops: CDR1 MNHEY, CDR2 SMNVEV (reference sequence). V lost 2 bases and J 1 base, leaving 7 bases between the germline ends. This CDR3 comprises 14 residues. This CDR3 reads CASSLMGGTDTQYF. The CDR3 coding sequence is TGTGCCAGCAGTTTAATGGGGGGCACAGATACGCAGTATTTT.

The J gene is TRBJ2-7, the V gene TRBV27; 11 bases align to TRBD1. Per germline, CDR1 MNHEY and CDR2 SMNVEV (reference sequence). V dropped 2 bases and J dropped 3; count of bases not matched to a gene: 3. This CDR3 contains 15 residues. The CDR3 region is CASSLVGQGDYEQYF. CDR3 nucleotide sequence: TGTGCCAGCAGTTTAGTGGGACAGGGGGACTACGAGCAGTACTTC.

This clone was counted between two and nine times. V gene TRBV2 combines with J gene TRBJ1-6; 9 bases map to TRBD1. Germline lookup yields CDR1 SNHLY and CDR2 FYNNEI. The V segment lost 6 bases and the J segment 0 bases; nucleotides outside the gene matches: 12. The CDR3 sequence is 19 residues long. CDR3 in amino acids: CASSSPSGQGSSYNSPLHF. CDR3 nucleotide sequence: TGTGCCAGCAGCTCTCCGTCTGGACAGGGGAGCTCCTATAATTCACCCCTCCACTTT.

V and J are TRBV4-3 and TRBJ2-7; no definite D call. CDR1 and CDR2 (germline): LGHNA, YSLEER. This CDR3 comprises 14 residues. Between the trimmed V and J ends, which lost 0 bases and 2 bases, there was a span of 8 bases. CDR3 bases: TGCGCCAGCAGCCAAGAGGTACCAGCCTACGAGCAGTACTTC. This sequence encodes CASSQEVPAYEQYF.

This clone was detected only once. The CDR3 loop is CASSSKPGPNYGYTF. Written as DNA, the CDR3 is TGTGCCAGCAGCTCCAAACCGGGGCCTAACTATGGCTACACCTTC. The V gene is TRBV7-8, the J gene TRBJ1-2; D is possibly TRBD1 (5 bases). There are 15 residues in the CDR3. Trimming stripped 4 bases from V and 0 bases from J, with 12 bases between. Germline V gives CDR1 SGHVS, CDR2 FQNEAQ.

The chain is built from TRBV27 and TRBJ2-4, with TRBD1 matching over 7 bases. The CDR3 consists of 16 residues. Germline trimming cut 6 bases from V and 1 base from J; bases unmatched to any gene: 9. Germline V gene data show CDR1 as MNHEY and CDR2 as SMNVEV (reference sequence). CDR3 in DNA: TGTGCCAGCAGATCTACAGGGGTCGGGGCCAAAAACATTCAGTACTTC. Its protein product is CASRSTGVGAKNIQYF.

This clone came up once. This chain uses TRBV30 with TRBJ2-2; a possible D gene is TRBD1 (5 bases). The germline gives CDR1 GTSNPN, CDR2 SVGIG (reference sequence). The V end lost 8 bases, the J end lost 0 bases, and 10 bases lay between the germline ends. The CDR3 is 13 residues long. CDR3 DNA: TGTGCCAGAGACAGCACGAACACCGGGGAGCTGTTTTTT. Residues: CARDSTNTGELFF. Complete variable domain (other parts from reference TRBV30 and TRBJ2-2): SQTIHQWPATLVQPVGSPLSLECTVEGTSNPNLYWYRQAAGRGLQLLFYSVGIGQISSEVPQNLSASRPQDRQFILSSKKLLLSDSGFYLCARDSTNTGELFFGEGSRLTVL.

By sample share, this clone is medium-sized. The V and J genes are TRBV4-2 and TRBJ2-2; the D gene is possibly TRBD1 (5 bases). Trimming took 4 bases from V and 5 from J, leaving 8 bases between them. The CDR3 loop spans 13 amino acids. The germline gives CDR1 LGHNA, CDR2 YNFKEQ. Written as DNA, the CDR3 is TGTGCCAGCAGCCCACAGGAAACCGGGGAGCTGTTTTTT. This translates into CASSPQETGELFF.

This clone was found once. The chain has TRBV10-3 and TRBJ2-3, with D perhaps matching TRBD2 (6 bases). Between the trimmed V and J ends, which lost 2 bases and 5 bases, there was a span of 20 bases. The V gene's germline CDR1 is ENHRY and CDR2 SYGVKD. The CDR3 totals 17 residues. The CDR3 loop reads CAISEPRPVEGRDTQYF. The CDR3 DNA follows: TGTGCCATCAGTGAGCCGAGACCGGTGGAGGGGCGAGATACGCAGTATTTT.

The CDR3 coding sequence is TGTGCCAGCAGCGTGGACAGTTTTAACACTGAAGCTTTCTTT. As protein: CASSVDSFNTEAFF. The V call is TRBV9, the J call TRBJ1-1; perhaps TRBD1 as D (6 bases). Trimming stripped 2 bases from V and 2 bases from J, with 10 bases between. This CDR3 region has 14 residues. Germline lookup yields CDR1 SGDLS and CDR2 YYNGEE.

The rearrangement links TRBV29-1 to TRBJ2-3, with D tentatively TRBD2 (5 bases). This CDR3 comprises 14 residues. Trimming took off 7 bases at V and 0 bases at J, with 14 bases between the two ends. Germline V gene lookup returns CDR1 SQVTM and CDR2 ANQGSEA. The CDR3 spells CSAPRGSSTDTQYF. Written as DNA, the CDR3 is TGCAGCGCCCCCCGGGGATCTAGCACAGATACGCAGTATTTT.

The chain uses TRBV5-1 and TRBJ2-1, with 11 bases that match TRBD2. CDR1 SGHRS and CDR2 YFSETQ come from the germline V gene. After removal of 0 bases from V and 7 bases from J, the junction contained 6 bases not matched to a gene. This CDR3 is built from 16 residues. Written as DNA, the CDR3 is TGCGCCAGCAGCTTGGAGTTAGCGGGAGGGTGGAATGAGCAGTTCTTC. As protein: CASSLELAGGWNEQFF.

The J gene is TRBJ1-1, the V gene TRBV7-9; maybe TRBD1 (5 bases). Trimming pared 5 bases from V and 0 bases from J, leaving 19 bases between. Per the germline V gene, CDR1 is SEHNR and CDR2 is FQNEAQ (reference sequence). The CDR3 is 17 residues long. The CDR3 region is CASSRTGTEALNTEAFF. The CDR3 region has the DNA TGTGCCAGCAGCCGAACCGGGACGGAGGCCCTGAACACTGAAGCTTTCTTT.